A single sample is the source of the 10 T cell receptor beta chains below, sequenced in a study of blood T cell repertoires in COVID-19 (dated by TCRdb to 2018 to 2020). Libraries were constructed by the immunoSEQ multiplex PCR assay. The source is immuneACCESS, and TCRdb retained only in-frame sequences with V and J called. Part of the clones is not carried over; for the studies checked, unresolved V genes explain less than half of this, and the remainder is unexplained. Here the sample has about 30,000 clones; 75% to 90% occur a single time. Roughly 28% of the sample comes from the top ten. Input material: peripheral blood. The receptor source for this set is a man at least 80 years old with acute or convalescent COVID-19.

This clone was recorded only once. The rearrangement uses TRBV29-1 and TRBJ1-5; D possibly corresponds to TRBD1 (5 bases). Trimming stripped 4 bases from V and 6 bases from J, with 13 bases between. Germline V gene data show CDR1 as SQVTM and CDR2 as ANQGSEA. CDR3 size: 13 residues. In DNA, the CDR3 is TGCAGCGTTGGGGGAAACGGGGGTCAGCCCCAGCATTTT. This gives the protein CSVGGNGGQPQHF.

Written as DNA, the CDR3 is TGTGCCAGCAGCCAACGTGGCGGCTACGAGCAGTACTTC. It yields the protein CASSQRGGYEQYF. This chain uses TRBV3-1 (or the pseudogene TRBV3-2) with TRBJ2-7, with no clear D. This CDR3 is 13 amino acids long. The germline V gene encodes CDR1 LGHDT and CDR2 YNNKEL (reference sequence). V was clipped by 2 bases and J by 3 bases, with 8 bases between them.

This sequence joins TRBV19 and TRBJ2-3; D is unresolved. Germline loops: CDR1 LNHDA, CDR2 SQIVND (reference sequence). This CDR3 contains 15 residues. V was trimmed by 6 bases and J by 2 bases, leaving 15 bases between them. The DNA of the CDR3 is TGTGCCAGTAGCGTGCGGTCTGGCAACACAGATACGCAGTATTTT. Its protein product is CASSVRSGNTDTQYF.

The rearrangement joins TRBV7-2 to TRBJ2-1, with 7 bases fitting TRBD2. V was clipped by 7 bases and J by 4 bases; unmatched bases: 10. CDR1 and CDR2 (germline): SGHTA, FQGNSA. This CDR3 spans 15 amino acids. This CDR3 is CASTLKRDLYNEQFF. The CDR3 region has the DNA TGTGCCAGCACGCTCAAGCGGGACCTGTACAATGAGCAGTTCTTC. Filled out from reference TRBV7-2 and TRBJ2-1, the complete variable domain reads GAGVSQSPSNKVTEKGKDVELRCDPISGHTALYWYRQSLGQGLEFLIYFQGNSAPDKSGLPSDRFSAERTGGSVSTLTIQRTQQEDSAVYLCASTLKRDLYNEQFFGPGTRLTVL.

V usage is TRBV28 and J usage is TRBJ1-5, with D unclear. Trimming removed 3 bases at V and 2 bases at J, with 17 bases between. This CDR3 has 17 amino acids. Germline V gene sequence: CDR1 MDHEN, CDR2 SYDVKM. The chain's CDR3 is CASSFSRLSWGNQPQHF. As DNA, the CDR3 is TGTGCCAGCAGTTTTTCTAGACTATCCTGGGGCAATCAGCCCCAGCATTTT.

The CDR3 DNA reads TGCAGTGCTAGACCACAAGAGACCCAGTACTTC. Its protein is CSARPQETQYF. V and J are TRBV20-1 and TRBJ2-5, with no clear D. The CDR3 is 11 amino acids. V was cut by 2 bases and J by 2 bases, with 3 bases left in between. Germline-derived CDR1 and CDR2 are DFQATT and SNEGSKA (reference sequence).

The V and J genes are TRBV25-1 and TRBJ1-1, with D possibly matching TRBD1 (5 bases). The V gene lost 4 bases and the J gene lost 4 bases, with 10 bases spanning the gap. Germline values: CDR1 MGHDK, CDR2 SYGVNS. The CDR3 extends over 13 amino acids. CDR3 residues: CASSVNRFTEAFF. DNA for the CDR3: TGTGCCAGCAGTGTAAACAGGTTCACTGAAGCTTTCTTT.

This chain links TRBV9 with TRBJ1-4, with 9 bases identical to TRBD1. This CDR3 has 14 amino acids. After removal of 0 bases from V and 11 bases from J, the junction contained 5 bases not matched to a gene. Germline V gives CDR1 SGDLS, CDR2 YYNGEE. The CDR3 nucleotides read TGTGCCAGCAGCGTAGAGGGGACAGGGCCCAAACTGTTTTTT. As protein: CASSVEGTGPKLFF.

The V call is TRBV3-1 (or the pseudogene TRBV3-2), the J call TRBJ2-1; D possibly corresponds to TRBD1 (6 bases). This CDR3 has 15 residues. The V gene lost 0 bases and the J gene lost 9 bases, with 15 bases spanning the gap. Germline V lookup: CDR1 LGHDT, CDR2 YNNKEL (reference sequence). The CDR3, as DNA: TGTGCCAGCAGCCAAGATACGGGACACGGGGTTGAGCAGTTCTTC. This translates into CASSQDTGHGVEQFF.

In this sample, this clone turned up a few times. CDR3 nucleotides: TGTGCCAGCAGCAAACAGCATGCAACTAATGAAAAACTGTTTTTT. This gives the protein CASSKQHATNEKLFF. The chain combines TRBV3-1 (or the pseudogene TRBV3-2) with TRBJ1-4; unclear D gene. V lost 5 bases and J 0 bases, leaving 10 bases between the germline ends. Germline CDR1 reads LGHDT; CDR2 reads YNNKEL (reference sequence). The CDR3 contains 15 residues.